What follows are 13 T cell receptor beta chains derived from one specimen sequenced in a study of T cells in Graves' hyperthyroidism and ophthalmopathy. Amplification targeted TCR beta CDR3 regions from RNA transcripts. The primer set for the first-round RT-PCR of the TCR CDR3 was HTBI. TCRdb redid the calling of the multiplex PCR reads with MiXCR, one entry per CDR3 protein. This sample has approximately 690,000 distinct CDR3 sequences; 20% to 25% occur once, and the top ten carry around a third. The sequenced material came from blood. All receptors derive from a man aged 25 to 45 with Graves' ophthalmopathy.

This clonotype has a count of ten or more. V gene TRBV5-1 combines with J gene TRBJ1-2; D is uncertain. This CDR3 is built from 13 residues. Germline assignment: CDR1 SGHRS and CDR2 YFSETQ. Trimming left V 0 bases short and J 7 bases short, with 10 bases between. CDR3 protein: CASSLAGLSGYTF. CDR3 sequence (DNA): TGCGCCAGCAGCTTGGCCGGGTTAAGTGGCTACACCTTC.

To note about this clonotype: A much more abundant neighbour one base away suggests this may be a read error. The chain has TRBV27 and TRBJ2-7; TRBD1 is a possible D gene (6 bases). The germline CDR1 and CDR2 sequences are MNHEY and SMNVEV (reference sequence). This CDR3 is built from 14 residues. CDR3 sequence (DNA): TGTGCCGGCAGTTTAAGGGGGTCCTTCCACGAGCAGTACTTC. Translation gives CAGSLRGSFHEQYF.

V gene TRBV7-4 combines with J gene TRBJ1-3; the D is unclear. Per germline, CDR1 SGHVT and CDR2 SQSDAQ. V shed 11 bases and J shed 0 bases, with 14 bases lying between them. The CDR3 contains 14 residues. CDR3 sequence: CAGRPGLSGNTIYF. CDR3 nucleotides: TGTGCCGGAAGGCCCGGACTCTCTGGAAACACCATATATTTT.

The V and J genes are TRBV5-1 and TRBJ2-3; 8 bases are shared with TRBD1. V trimming: 4 bases; J trimming: 1 base; junction bases outside the gene matches: 11. The CDR3 contains 17 residues. Germline V gives CDR1 SGHRS, CDR2 YFSETQ. CDR3 nucleotides: TGCGCCAGCAGCCAAGAGGACGCGACAGGGGGCACAGATACGCAGTATTTT. Protein sequence: CASSQEDATGGTDTQYF.

The V and J genes are TRBV7-2 and TRBJ2-7; D may be TRBD1 (6 bases). The CDR3 has 16 residues. Germline values: CDR1 SGHTA, CDR2 FQGNSA. V was trimmed by 2 bases and J by 3 bases, leaving 17 bases between them. The CDR3 bases are TGTGCCAGCAGCTTAAAGACCACAGGGAATCTCTACGAGCAGTACTTC. Translated: CASSLKTTGNLYEQYF. Full variable domain (missing parts from reference TRBV7-2 and TRBJ2-7): GAGVSQSPSNKVTEKGKDVELRCDPISGHTALYWYRQSLGQGLEFLIYFQGNSAPDKSGLPSDRFSAERTGGSVSTLTIQRTQQEDSAVYLCASSLKTTGNLYEQYFGPGTRLTVT.

The chain couples TRBV29-1 to TRBJ1-1; 8 bases map to TRBD1. After removal of 7 bases from V and 3 bases from J, the junction contained 7 bases not matched to a gene. The CDR3 consists of 13 residues. Per the germline V gene, CDR1 is SQVTM and CDR2 is ANQGSEA. The CDR3 protein is CSGQGQDYTEAFF. The DNA of the CDR3 is TGCAGCGGGCAGGGACAGGACTACACTGAAGCTTTCTTT.

The rearrangement joins TRBV6-1 to TRBJ2-7, with D tentatively TRBD1 (6 bases). CDR3 length: 15 residues. The germline V and J ends were trimmed by 7 bases and 4 bases, with 20 bases remaining between them. Germline values: CDR1 MNHNS, CDR2 SASEGT. In nucleotides, the CDR3 is TGTGCCAGCACCCAATTTTCAGGGGTTGGGTACGAGCAGTACTTC. Its translation: CASTQFSGVGYEQYF.

This clonotype was seen many times. This sequence joins TRBV7-9 and TRBJ1-1, with no clear D. The CDR3 covers 14 residues. Trimming removed 1 base from V and 1 base from J, with 7 bases in between. Germline V CDR1 and CDR2: SEHNR, FQNEAQ (reference sequence). The CDR3, as DNA: TGTGCCAGCAGCTTAGAGCGGCGGAACACTGAAGCTTTCTTT. Amino acid sequence: CASSLERRNTEAFF.

This clonotype has at least ten counts. This chain uses TRBV28 with TRBJ1-1, with D tentatively TRBD1 (6 bases). The CDR3 extends over 14 amino acids. Between the trimmed V and J ends, which lost 3 bases and 5 bases, there was a span of 13 bases. Germline lookup yields CDR1 MDHEN and CDR2 SYDVKM. The CDR3 loop reads CASSFPQGGTEAFF. In DNA form, the CDR3 reads TGTGCCAGCAGTTTTCCACAGGGAGGAACTGAAGCTTTCTTT.

This clonotype was counted a few times. The chain uses TRBV6-2 or TRBV6-3 and TRBJ2-7, with 7 bases fitting TRBD1. The CDR3 consists of 14 residues. V dropped 10 bases and J dropped 0; count of bases not matched to a gene: 9. The germline V gene has CDR1 MNHEY and CDR2 SVGEGT. CDR3 DNA: TGTGCCAACGCCCACAGGGGTGGCTCCTACGAGCAGTACTTC. Translated: CANAHRGGSYEQYF.

There are many counts of this clonotype. The chain is built from TRBV28 and TRBJ2-7; no definite D call. The V gene's germline CDR1 is MDHEN and CDR2 SYDVKM. Trimming pared 6 bases from V and 3 bases from J, leaving 9 bases between. The CDR3 has 12 amino acids. The CDR3: CASSFLGYEQYF. The CDR3 DNA is TGTGCCAGCAGCTTTCTCGGCTACGAGCAGTACTTC.

The chain has TRBV4-3 and TRBJ2-1, with D tentatively TRBD2 (6 bases). There are 17 residues in the CDR3. The germline V and J ends were trimmed by 0 bases and 5 bases, with 17 bases remaining between them. Germline V CDR1 and CDR2: LGHNA, YSLEER. The CDR3 is CASSQEVVGSSHNEQFF. The CDR3 DNA sequence: TGCGCCAGCAGCCAAGAGGTGGTCGGGAGCAGCCACAATGAGCAGTTCTTC.

This clonotype was recorded many times. V usage is TRBV2 and J usage is TRBJ2-1; D remains ambiguous. Trimming removed 8 bases from V and 3 bases from J, with 11 bases in between. The CDR3 extends over 13 amino acids. In germline, CDR1 is SNHLY, CDR2 FYNNEI. CDR3 amino acids: CASESSHYNEQFF. The CDR3 region has the DNA TGTGCCAGCGAATCTTCCCACTACAATGAGCAGTTCTTC.